The 13 T cell receptor beta chains below come from one sample, sequenced in a study of blood T cell repertoires in COVID-19. The assay was immunoSEQ multiplex PCR, and TCRdb's table has in-frame clones only and misses some. The top ten hold under 8% of the sample, which has hundreds of thousands of clones, approximately 90% seen once. Sequencing used peripheral blood. These receptors all stem from a woman aged 30 to 39 who had recovered from COVID-19.

This clone was detected once. At the DNA level, this CDR3 is encoded by other sequences in the same sample as well. The chain is built from TRBV27 and TRBJ2-1; 8 bases are a match to TRBD2. The CDR3 contains 13 residues. From germline, CDR1 is MNHEY and CDR2 SMNVEV (reference sequence). After removal of 4 bases from V and 8 bases from J, the junction contained 4 bases not matched to a gene. Written as DNA, the CDR3 is TGTGCCAGCAGTTCGACTAGCGAAGATGAGCAGTTCTTC. Protein sequence: CASSSTSEDEQFF.

The V call is TRBV29-1, the J call TRBJ1-4; 7 bases are a match to TRBD1. The trim removed 0 bases at V and 10 bases at J, leaving 8 bases unmatched. This CDR3 comprises 14 residues. Germline V CDR1 and CDR2: SQVTM, ANQGSEA. The CDR3 coding sequence is TGCAGCGTTGAAGAGGTACAGGGGCTGGGAAAACTGTTTTTT. Amino acids: CSVEEVQGLGKLFF. Looking up the rest from reference TRBV29-1 and TRBJ1-4 gives the full variable domain: SAVISQKPSRDICQRGTSLTIQCQVDSQVTMMFWYRQQPGQSLTLIATANQGSEATYESGFVIDKFPISRPNLTFSTLTVSNMSPEDSSIYLCSVEEVQGLGKLFFGSGTQLSVL.

About this clone itself: Other DNA variants within this sample encode the same CDR3. V gene TRBV29-1 combines with J gene TRBJ2-2, with D unresolved. The CDR3 has 11 residues. Germline V gene data show CDR1 as SQVTM and CDR2 as ANQGSEA. The germline V and J ends were trimmed by 3 bases and 7 bases, with 6 bases remaining between them. CDR3 amino acids: CSVDRGGELFF. CDR3 nucleotide sequence: TGCAGCGTTGACCGAGGCGGGGAGCTGTTTTTT.

In this sample, this clone turned up once. The V call is TRBV7-8, the J call TRBJ2-7; perhaps TRBD1 as D (5 bases). The germline V and J ends were trimmed by 3 bases and 5 bases, with 11 bases remaining between them. The CDR3 length is 13 residues. Germline CDR1 is SGHVS and CDR2 is FQNEAQ. CDR3 in amino acids: CASSFSGYHEQYF. CDR3 coding DNA: TGTGCCAGCAGCTTTTCAGGGTACCACGAGCAGTACTTC.

This clone occurred a few times. The chain uses TRBV7-2 and TRBJ1-5; 9 nucleotides agree with TRBD1. The CDR3 sequence is 16 residues long. The V and J ends lost 2 bases and 5 bases, in that order; junction bases with no gene match: 7. Germline values: CDR1 SGHTA, CDR2 FQGNSA. CDR3 sequence reads: CASSLYPDRGDQPQHF. CDR3 in DNA: TGTGCCAGCAGCTTATATCCTGACAGGGGGGATCAGCCCCAGCATTTT.

V gene TRBV28 combines with J gene TRBJ1-1; no firm D call. The CDR3 totals 13 residues. Germline loops: CDR1 MDHEN, CDR2 SYDVKM. V dropped 7 bases and J dropped 6 bases, with 15 bases sitting between them. CDR3 amino acids: CASKSRDFSEAFF. Here the CDR3 DNA reads TGTGCCAGCAAGTCGAGGGATTTCTCTGAAGCTTTCTTT.

The chain recombines TRBV7-3 with TRBJ2-3, with D possibly being TRBD2 (5 bases). The CDR3 extends over 15 amino acids. V was clipped by 0 bases and J by 5 bases, with 12 bases between them. Germline CDR1 SGHTA, CDR2 FQGTGA. The CDR3 nucleotides are TGTGCCAGCAGCTTAACGAGGAGCGGCGGAGATACGCAGTATTTT. Protein sequence: CASSLTRSGGDTQYF.

This chain connects TRBV19 to TRBJ2-7, with 7 bases matching TRBD2. V lost 1 base and J lost 2; bases outside the gene matches: 5. The CDR3 length is 15 residues. The germline CDR1 and CDR2 sequences are LNHDA and SQIVND (reference sequence). This CDR3 reads CASSIAAGGTYEQYF. As DNA, the CDR3 is TGTGCCAGTAGTATAGCCGCCGGGGGGACCTACGAGCAGTACTTC.

The chain carries TRBV29-1 and TRBJ2-5, with 10 bases aligning to TRBD2. This CDR3 has 14 amino acids. Germline lookup yields CDR1 SQVTM and CDR2 ANQGSEA. The trim removed 6 bases at V and 5 bases at J, leaving 9 bases unmatched. For the CDR3, the DNA is TGCAGCGTCCAAAGCGGGGGGGCCGGGGAGACCCAGTACTTC. It yields the protein CSVQSGGAGETQYF.

The V and J genes are TRBV6-5 and TRBJ1-6, with D possibly TRBD1 on 5 matching bases. The V end lost 6 bases, the J end lost 11 bases, and 14 bases lay between the germline ends. CDR1 and CDR2 from the germline V gene are MNHEY and SVGAGI. This CDR3 comprises 13 residues. DNA of the CDR3: TGTGCCAGCAGAGAGGTGACAGATACACCCCTCCACTTT. The encoded protein is CASREVTDTPLHF.

The CDR3 sequence is CASSPDVLLAGAGNEQFF. The CDR3 DNA reads as TGTGCCAGCAGCCCGGACGTACTTCTAGCGGGGGCTGGCAATGAGCAGTTCTTC. The chain uses TRBV7-2 and TRBJ2-1, with 10 bases that match TRBD2. There are 18 residues in the CDR3. The V gene end was trimmed by 5 bases and the J gene end by 6 bases; junction bases not matched to a gene: 16. Germline V lookup: CDR1 SGHTA, CDR2 FQGNSA.

V and J are TRBV30 and TRBJ1-2, with D possibly matching TRBD1 (6 bases). The CDR3 consists of 13 residues. Germline CDR1 reads GTSNPN; CDR2 reads SVGIG (reference sequence). Trimming shortened V by 3 bases and J by 2 bases, and 10 bases separated the two germline ends. The CDR3 sequence: CAWRQGQNYGYTF. Written as DNA, the CDR3 is TGTGCCTGGAGACAGGGCCAGAACTATGGCTACACCTTC.

The rearrangement joins TRBV18 to TRBJ2-1; 11 nucleotides agree with TRBD2. In germline, CDR1 is KGHSH, CDR2 LQKENI. V lost 6 bases, J lost 2 bases, and 6 bases stayed unmatched. The CDR3 is made up of 16 amino acids. CDR3 region: CASSGGLAGAYNEQFF. The DNA for the CDR3 is TGTGCCAGCTCGGGAGGACTAGCGGGTGCCTACAATGAGCAGTTCTTC.